This entry is about one T cell receptor beta chain. Per the authors' pipeline: The authors estimated nucleated cell counts from reference gene primer amplification. Here immunoSEQ multiplex PCR was the method, and the copy in TCRdb shows in-frame clones only, minus some. V, J and clone size are those of that table, while D and trimming were read from the DNA. The sample holds about 240,000 clones, more than 75% seen once. This record belongs to a study of blood T cell repertoires in COVID-19. The wider study: Samples of COVID-19 (acute and convalescent) were obtained from the United States, Italy and Spain. PBMCs, B-cell-depleted T cells, or T cells were the source of the cDNA or gDNA that made up the material.

Germline CDR1 SGDLS, CDR2 YYNGEE. Trimming removed 2 bases from V and 5 bases from J; junction bases left unmatched: 7. This CDR3 has 15 residues. The TCR comes from a woman aged 55-70 years with active or convalescent COVID-19. Material for sequencing was peripheral blood. The genes are TRBV9 and TRBJ2-1, with 7 bases fitting TRBD2. The CDR3 loop reads CASSVGGIANNEQFF. DNA of the CDR3: TGTGCCAGCAGCGTGGGGGGGATTGCTAACAATGAGCAGTTCTTC.